The next 22 T cell receptor beta chains were all read from a single sample in a study of technical replicates of blood from a handful of donors. Generated by immunoSEQ multiplex PCR, the TCRdb table keeps only in-frame clones and is missing some. The sample lists about 59,000 clones; about 94% were seen once. The sequenced sample was PBMCs. The receptor source for this set is a human donor in good health. Some clones in this sample may be carry-over from other donors' samples.

V and J are TRBV6-6 and TRBJ1-2; 8 bases are shared with TRBD1. CDR1 MNHNY and CDR2 SVGAGI come from the germline V gene (reference sequence). There are 14 residues in the CDR3. V dropped 0 bases and J dropped 8; count of bases not matched to a gene: 5. The CDR3 sequence is CASSYSSTGVGYTF. The CDR3 DNA follows: TGTGCCAGCAGTTACTCTTCGACAGGGGTAGGCTACACCTTC.

The J gene is TRBJ1-4, the V gene TRBV7-2, with a possible D match to TRBD1 (5 bases). The germline V gene has CDR1 SGHTA and CDR2 FQGNSA. The CDR3 is made up of 14 amino acids. V dropped 5 bases and J dropped 4 bases, with 11 bases sitting between them. The DNA of the CDR3 is TGTGCCAGCAGCCCCTGGGGCAATAATGAAAAACTGTTTTTT. Amino acid sequence: CASSPWGNNEKLFF.

The chain recombines TRBV7-9 with TRBJ1-1; D remains ambiguous. The CDR3 totals 11 residues. Per the germline V gene, CDR1 is SEHNR and CDR2 is FQNEAQ (reference sequence). V dropped 10 bases and J dropped 0 bases, with 6 bases sitting between them. CDR3 bases: TGTGCCACAGGTTTGAACACTGAAGCTTTCTTT. Encoded protein: CATGLNTEAFF.

The chain combines TRBV5-4 with TRBJ2-7, with 7 bases matching TRBD1. The CDR3 extends over 14 amino acids. Per the germline V gene, CDR1 is SGHNT and CDR2 is YYREEE (reference sequence). Trimming cost V 3 bases and J 7 bases; bases outside gene matches: 10. The CDR3 DNA reads as TGTGCCAGCAGCTCCACCTTGGACAGGAAGGAGCAGTACTTC. Its protein product is CASSSTLDRKEQYF.

This clone was detected once. The CDR3 region is CASSLSVREKTQYF. In DNA, the CDR3 is TGTGCCAGCAGCTTATCCGTCCGAGAAAAGACCCAGTACTTC. J is TRBJ2-5 and V is TRBV7-8; D call uncertain. The CDR3 has 14 residues. Germline CDR1 SGHVS, CDR2 FQNEAQ. The V and J ends lost 2 bases and 6 bases respectively, with 13 bases between them.

The chain carries TRBV6-1 and TRBJ1-2; 8 bases match TRBD1. The CDR3 is 16 residues long. V gave up 0 bases and J gave up 0 bases; unmatched junction bases: 3. The V gene's germline CDR1 is MNHNS and CDR2 SASEGT. CDR3 nucleotides: TGTGCCAGCAGTGAAGCGGGGACAGGTACTAACTATGGCTACACCTTC. This translates into CASSEAGTGTNYGYTF.

The chain carries TRBV5-6 and TRBJ2-5, with TRBD1 matching over 8 bases. J was trimmed by 4 bases and V by 2 bases; bases with no gene match: 10. The CDR3 has 16 residues. CDR1 is SGHDT and CDR2 is YYEEEE in the germline V gene. The CDR3 here is CASSFGQGIWGETQYF. CDR3 nucleotide sequence: TGTGCCAGCAGCTTTGGACAGGGAATTTGGGGAGAGACCCAGTACTTC.

The chain combines TRBV27 with TRBJ1-5, with TRBD1 as a possible D gene (5 bases). V was clipped by 5 bases and J by 2 bases, with 13 bases between them. This CDR3 contains 15 residues. From germline, CDR1 is MNHEY and CDR2 SMNVEV (reference sequence). The CDR3 region has the DNA TGTGCCAGCAGTCCCTTGGGGGGTGGCAATCAGCCCCAGCATTTT. Residues: CASSPLGGGNQPQHF.

The chain recombines TRBV6-6 with TRBJ1-4; the match to TRBD1 covers 7 bases. The V and J ends lost 6 bases and 6 bases, in that order; junction bases with no gene match: 4. Germline CDR1 reads MNHNY; CDR2 reads SVGAGI (reference sequence). The CDR3 contains 13 residues. The CDR3 protein is CASRPTGDEKLFF. For the CDR3, the DNA is TGTGCCAGCAGACCAACAGGGGATGAAAAACTGTTTTTT.

The sample holds one count of this clone. The chain combines TRBV11-3 with TRBJ2-1, with D perhaps matching TRBD2 (6 bases). The V end was cut by 4 bases, the J end by 6 bases, with 16 bases between. Germline loops: CDR1 SGHNT, CDR2 YENEEA. The CDR3 runs 15 residues. CDR3 sequence: CASSSGLTLSNEQFF. As DNA, the CDR3 is TGTGCCAGCAGCTCCGGACTAACCCTGAGCAATGAGCAGTTCTTC.

V is TRBV18 and J is TRBJ1-1, with D tentatively TRBD1 (6 bases). This CDR3 has 14 amino acids. Germline-derived CDR1 and CDR2 are KGHSH and LQKENI. The germline V and J ends were trimmed by 2 bases and 5 bases, with 12 bases remaining between them. CDR3 amino acids: CASSPLTGGTEAFF. CDR3 nucleotides: TGTGCCAGCTCACCATTGACAGGCGGGACTGAAGCTTTCTTT.

This chain joins TRBV18 and TRBJ2-7; 12 bases map to TRBD2. Germline loops: CDR1 KGHSH, CDR2 LQKENI. CDR3 size: 14 residues. The ends lost 6 bases at V and 5 bases at J; junction bases unmatched: 5. DNA of the CDR3: TGTGCCAGCTCTCCGACTAGCGGGAGCCACGAGCAGTACTTC. As protein: CASSPTSGSHEQYF.

The chain uses TRBV6-6 and TRBJ2-1; D unclear. V was pared by 2 bases and J by 3 bases, with 8 bases between. CDR1 is MNHNY and CDR2 is SVGAGI in the germline V gene (reference sequence). The CDR3 length is 14 residues. The CDR3 protein is CASSYVADYNEQFF. CDR3 nucleotide sequence: TGTGCCAGCAGTTACGTTGCGGACTACAATGAGCAGTTCTTC.

The V and J genes are TRBV6-1 and TRBJ2-7; the D is unclear. The CDR3 sequence is 12 residues long. Germline lookup yields CDR1 MNHNS and CDR2 SASEGT. V lost 1 base to trimming and J lost 3 bases, with 4 bases between them. CDR3 sequence reads: CASSEVYYEQYF. As DNA, the CDR3 is TGTGCCAGCAGTGAAGTGTACTACGAGCAGTACTTC.

On this clone: The sample carries other DNA sequences with the same CDR3. The chain has TRBV5-1 and TRBJ2-7; 10 nucleotides align to TRBD1. The CDR3 consists of 14 residues. V shed 2 bases and J 3 bases; nucleotides not matched to a gene: 2. Germline V gene data show CDR1 as SGHRS and CDR2 as YFSETQ. This CDR3 reads CASSLGQGGYEQYF. The CDR3 region has the DNA TGCGCCAGCAGCTTAGGACAGGGGGGCTACGAGCAGTACTTC.

In this sample, this clone turned up once. The gene calls are TRBV9 and TRBJ1-1, with no clear D. This CDR3 is 13 amino acids long. The germline V and J ends were trimmed by 3 bases and 0 bases, with 6 bases remaining between them. The germline CDR1 and CDR2 sequences are SGDLS and YYNGEE. CDR3 bases: TGTGCCAGCAGCGCCACACTGAACACTGAAGCTTTCTTT. The encoded protein is CASSATLNTEAFF.

Turning to this clone: Other DNA sequences in the sample encode the same CDR3. The rearrangement joins TRBV6-4 to TRBJ2-3, with a possible D match to TRBD1 (5 bases). The germline CDR1 and CDR2 sequences are MRHNA and SNTAGT. The ends were cut back, 2 bases at V and 2 bases at J, with 11 bases in the middle. The CDR3 consists of 15 residues. DNA for the CDR3: TGTGCCAGCAGTGACGGGGCGTCCTCCACAGATACGCAGTATTTT. Protein product: CASSDGASSTDTQYF.

This sequence joins TRBV2 and TRBJ2-7; 8 bases are shared with TRBD2. Germline assignment: CDR1 SNHLY and CDR2 FYNNEI. The trim removed 4 bases at V and 7 bases at J, leaving 9 bases unmatched. The CDR3 totals 14 residues. CDR3 region: CASSVSSGGVEQYF. The CDR3, as DNA: TGTGCCAGCAGTGTGTCAAGCGGGGGTGTTGAGCAGTACTTC.

This clone has just one count. The gene calls are TRBV5-6 and TRBJ2-3, with D perhaps TRBD1 (6 bases). Trimming cost V 2 bases and J 4 bases, with 14 bases left between them. The CDR3 extends over 15 amino acids. Germline CDR1 SGHDT, CDR2 YYEEEE. The CDR3 loop reads CASSLPGHRPDTQYF. Written as DNA, the CDR3 is TGTGCCAGCAGCTTACCGGGACATCGGCCAGATACGCAGTATTTT.

V gene TRBV29-1 combines with J gene TRBJ1-2, with TRBD1 matching 9 bases. Trimming took 2 bases from V and 6 from J; bases not matched to a gene: 1. CDR1 and CDR2 (germline): SQVTM, ANQGSEA. The CDR3 runs to 12 residues. In DNA form, the CDR3 reads TGCAGCGTTGAAAGACAGGGGGATGGCTACACCTTC. Translating it yields CSVERQGDGYTF.

This chain links TRBV7-6 with TRBJ2-7, with D uncertain. Germline V gene lookup returns CDR1 SGHVS and CDR2 FNYEAQ. V lost 5 bases to trimming and J lost 5 bases, with 10 bases between them. The CDR3 spans 12 residues. The chain's CDR3 is CASSHGQHEQYF. The DNA of the CDR3 is TGTGCCAGCAGCCATGGGCAGCACGAGCAGTACTTC.

This chain joins TRBV19 and TRBJ2-3; no clear D gene. CDR3 length equals 15 residues. V lost 4 bases and J lost 1, with 12 bases in between. The germline gives CDR1 LNHDA, CDR2 SQIVND (reference sequence). The CDR3 DNA sequence: TGTGCCAGTAGTACCCTTCTAGGAGGCACAGATACGCAGTATTTT. It encodes CASSTLLGGTDTQYF.